The 8 T cell receptor beta chains listed next were all sequenced from one sample in a study of shared clonotypes between healthy human individuals. TCRdb's copy holds only in-frame clones and misses some; the assay was immunoSEQ multiplex PCR. The top ten hold 0.37% of the sample, which has a few million clones, about nine tenths seen once. The source material was naive CD4+ T cells from PBMCs. Subset reported: CD45RA+ positively selected. The receptors stem from a man younger than 35 in good health. Some clones in this sample may be carry-over from other donors' samples.

This clone was observed once. This chain uses TRBV6-1 with TRBJ2-7, with 10 bases identical to TRBD1. The V and J ends lost 10 bases and 4 bases, in that order; junction bases with no gene match: 13. The CDR3 is 15 residues long. Per germline, CDR1 MNHNS and CDR2 SASEGT. The CDR3 protein is CATRTDGQGGYEQYF. DNA of the CDR3: TGTGCCACCCGAACTGACGGACAGGGGGGATACGAGCAGTACTTC.

The chain is built from TRBV11-2 and TRBJ1-2; D is ambiguous. The CDR3 loop spans 17 amino acids. Deletions cut 1 base from V and 6 bases from J, with 21 bases between. Germline CDR1 is SGHAT and CDR2 is FQNNGV. The CDR3 loop is CASSLVGGGYRVNGYTF. Here the CDR3 DNA reads TGTGCCAGCAGCTTAGTAGGAGGTGGATATCGAGTGAATGGCTACACCTTC.

The gene calls are TRBV7-9 and TRBJ2-3; D tentatively fits TRBD1 or TRBD2 (5 bases each). V was trimmed by 10 bases and J by 2 bases, leaving 16 bases between them. In germline, CDR1 is SEHNR, CDR2 FQNEAQ (reference sequence). There are 14 residues in the CDR3. CDR3 protein: CATRPGSSTDTQYF. The CDR3 DNA follows: TGTGCCACTCGCCCAGGGAGCTCCACAGATACGCAGTATTTT.

The chain uses TRBV30 and TRBJ2-5, with TRBD1 as a possible D gene (6 bases). CDR1 is GTSNPN and CDR2 is SVGIG in the germline V gene (reference sequence). The V end was cut by 4 bases, the J end by 1 base, with 10 bases between. This CDR3 is built from 13 residues. For the CDR3, the DNA is TGTGCCTGGACACAGGGTGCCCAAGAGACCCAGTACTTC. Amino acids: CAWTQGAQETQYF. Full variable domain (rest looked up from reference TRBV30 and TRBJ2-5): SQTIHQWPATLVQPVGSPLSLECTVEGTSNPNLYWYRQAAGRGLQLLFYSVGIGQISSEVPQNLSASRPQDRQFILSSKKLLLSDSGFYLCAWTQGAQETQYFGPGTRLLVL.

The chain couples TRBV4-1 to TRBJ1-1, with a weak D call TRBD1 (6 bases). Trimming pared 4 bases from V and 2 bases from J, leaving 14 bases between. CDR3 length: 15 amino acids. In germline, CDR1 is MGHRA, CDR2 YSYEKL. In nucleotides, the CDR3 is TGCGCCAGCAGCCCTGAAGACAGGACTAACACTGAAGCTTTCTTT. Its translation is CASSPEDRTNTEAFF.

The V and J genes are TRBV6-1 and TRBJ1-1; 7 bases agree with TRBD1. The CDR3 is 16 amino acids. The V gene's germline CDR1 is MNHNS and CDR2 SASEGT. V was clipped by 4 bases and J by 0 bases; unmatched bases: 8. The CDR3 DNA sequence: TGTGCCAGCAGTGTAAGGTACAGGGGCATGAACACTGAAGCTTTCTTT. Translation: CASSVRYRGMNTEAFF.

The chain carries TRBV29-1 and TRBJ1-1, with D possibly TRBD1 on 6 matching bases. CDR1 is SQVTM and CDR2 is ANQGSEA in the germline V gene. Trimming removed 6 bases from V and 4 bases from J, with 15 bases in between. CDR3 length: 13 amino acids. CDR3 sequence reads: CSVGGGDGTEAFF. As DNA, the CDR3 is TGCAGCGTCGGAGGGGGGGATGGCACTGAAGCTTTCTTT.

The chain employs TRBV5-1 and TRBJ2-2; D is uncertain. Looked up from germline, CDR1 is SGHRS and CDR2 is YFSETQ. This CDR3 is built from 14 residues. Trimming left V 0 bases short and J 6 bases short, with 9 bases between. CDR3 loop: CASSLGDPAGELFF. CDR3 sequence (DNA): TGCGCCAGCAGCTTGGGCGACCCGGCCGGGGAGCTGTTTTTT.